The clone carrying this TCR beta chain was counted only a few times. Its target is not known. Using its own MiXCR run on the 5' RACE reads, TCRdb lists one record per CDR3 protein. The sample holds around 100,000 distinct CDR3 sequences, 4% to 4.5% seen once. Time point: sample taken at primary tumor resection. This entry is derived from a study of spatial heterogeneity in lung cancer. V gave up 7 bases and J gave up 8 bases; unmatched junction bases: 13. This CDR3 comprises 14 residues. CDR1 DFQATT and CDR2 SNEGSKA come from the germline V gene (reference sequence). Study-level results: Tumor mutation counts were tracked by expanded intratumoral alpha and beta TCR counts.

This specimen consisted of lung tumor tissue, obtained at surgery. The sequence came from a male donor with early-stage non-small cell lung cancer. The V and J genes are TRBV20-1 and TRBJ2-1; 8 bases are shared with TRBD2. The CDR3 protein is CSVSEAGELDEQFF. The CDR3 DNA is TGCAGTGTTAGCGAAGCGGGAGAATTGGATGAGCAGTTCTTC.